This T cell receptor beta chain emerged from a study of blood T cells in healthy people across ages. The CDR3 length is 17 residues. The V gene lost 4 bases and the J gene lost 6 bases, with 21 bases spanning the gap. CDR1 and CDR2 from the germline V gene are SGHTA and FQGNSA. A second 7 to 11 cycle PCR used barcoded and J-beta primers. TCRdb processed the 5' RACE reads anew with MiXCR; each CDR3 protein has one entry. Here the sample spans 450,000 to 650,000 distinct CDR3 sequences, less than 25% being singletons. The sample also formed part of further work on T cells of mothers and their children.

The sequencing sample was made of blood. The chain combines TRBV7-2 with TRBJ1-4; D is perhaps TRBD1 (5 bases). This TCR derives from a boy aged 5-17 years in good health. CDR3 sequence: CTSSSVPGPGGDEKLFF. CDR3 sequence (DNA): TGTACCAGCAGCTCTGTCCCAGGTCCGGGGGGGGATGAAAAACTGTTTTTT.